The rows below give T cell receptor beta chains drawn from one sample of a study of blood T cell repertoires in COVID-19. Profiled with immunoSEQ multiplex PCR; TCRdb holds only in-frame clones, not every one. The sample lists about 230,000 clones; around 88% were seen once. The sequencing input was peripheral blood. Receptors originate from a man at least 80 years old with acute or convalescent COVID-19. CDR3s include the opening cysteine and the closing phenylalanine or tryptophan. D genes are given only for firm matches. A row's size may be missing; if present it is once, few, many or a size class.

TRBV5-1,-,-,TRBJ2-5,TGCGCCAGCAGCTTGCAGGGATCAGAACAAGAGACCCAGTACTTC,CASSLQGSEQETQYF
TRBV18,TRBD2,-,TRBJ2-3,TGTGCCAGCTCAGTGCTCGGGAGGGGCACAGATACGCAGTATTTT,CASSVLGRGTDTQYF
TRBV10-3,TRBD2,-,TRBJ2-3,TGTGCCATCAGTGAGTTGGCTAGCGGGACAGATACGCAGTATTTT,CAISELASGTDTQYF
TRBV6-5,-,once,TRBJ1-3,TGTGCCAGGGAGGACCTTTCCGGCACTGGAAACACCATATATTTT,CAREDLSGTGNTIYF
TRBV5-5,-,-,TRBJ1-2,TGTGCCAGCAGCCTCACAGCTAACTATGGCTACACCTTC,CASSLTANYGYTF
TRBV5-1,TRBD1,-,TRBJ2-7,TGCGCCAGCAGCCCGGGGACAGGGGGCACTAACGAGCAGTACTTC,CASSPGTGGTNEQYF
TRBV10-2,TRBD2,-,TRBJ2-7,TGCGCCAGCAGTGATCGCTGGGGAGGGAACTACGAGCAGTACTTC,CASSDRWGGNYEQYF
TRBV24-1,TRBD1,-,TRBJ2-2,TGTGCCACCGGAATACAGGGGCCCGGGGAGCTGTTTTTT,CATGIQGPGELFF
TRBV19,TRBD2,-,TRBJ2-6,TGTGCCAGTAGCCAAACCCGCCCGGGACTAGCGGGAGCTGGGGCCAACGTCCTGACTTTC,CASSQTRPGLAGAGANVLTF
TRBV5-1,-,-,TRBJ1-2,TGCGCCAGCAGCGGGGGGGGCGCAGATGGCTACACCTTC,CASSGGGADGYTF
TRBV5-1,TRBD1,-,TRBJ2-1,TGCGCCAGCAGCTTAGGCGGGACAGGGATCAATGAGCAGTTCTTC,CASSLGGTGINEQFF
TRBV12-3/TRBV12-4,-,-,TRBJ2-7,TGTGCCAGCAGTTTAGGTGGGAGCTACGAGCAGTACTTC,CASSLGGSYEQYF
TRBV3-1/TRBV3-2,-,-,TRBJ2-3,TGTGCCAGCAGCCTACAAGAACCCGATACGCAGTATTTT,CASSLQEPDTQYF
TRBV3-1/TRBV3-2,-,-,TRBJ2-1,TGTGCCAGCGCCACCGGGACCTACAATGAGCAGTTCTTC,CASATGTYNEQFF
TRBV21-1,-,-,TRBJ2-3,TGTGCCAGCAGCATGGCCAGGGGGTTCACAGATACGCAGTATTTT,CASSMARGFTDTQYF
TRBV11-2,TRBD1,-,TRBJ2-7,TGTGCCAGCAGCTCGAGACAGGGCTCCTACGAGCAGTACTTC,CASSSRQGSYEQYF
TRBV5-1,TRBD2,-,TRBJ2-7,TGCGCCAGCAGCATTCTTAGCGGGCGCAACTCCTACGAGCAGTACTTC,CASSILSGRNSYEQYF
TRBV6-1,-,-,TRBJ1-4,TGTGCCAGCAGTGAATCTAGATGGGAGAAGTCAACTAATGAAAAACTGTTTTTT,CASSESRWEKSTNEKLFF
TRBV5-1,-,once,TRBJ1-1,TGCGCCAGCAGCAGTTCAGTGATGAACACTGAAGCTTTCTTT,CASSSSVMNTEAFF
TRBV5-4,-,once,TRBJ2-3,TGTGCCAGCAGCTTGGGATTGTTAGGAGGAGATACGCAGTATTTT,CASSLGLLGGDTQYF
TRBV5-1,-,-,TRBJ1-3,TGCGCCAGCAGCTCGGGACCGGACAGTGGAAACACCATATATTTT,CASSSGPDSGNTIYF
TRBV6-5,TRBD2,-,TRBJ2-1,TGTGCCAGCAGGGAGGCGGGGGTGGATGAGCAGTTCTTC,CASREAGVDEQFF
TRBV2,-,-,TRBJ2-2,TGTGCCACCAGAGAGGCCGGGGAGCTGTTTTTT,CATREAGELFF
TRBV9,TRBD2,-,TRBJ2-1,TGTGCCAGCAGCGTAGGGACTAGCGGGAGCAGGGGCAATGAGCAGTTCTTC,CASSVGTSGSRGNEQFF
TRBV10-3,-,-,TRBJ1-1,TGTGCCATCAGTCCTGACAGCTTCACTGAAGCTTTCTTT,CAISPDSFTEAFF
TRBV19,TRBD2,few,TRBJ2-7,TGTGCCAGTAGTTGGCTAGCGGGAGTCGGCTACGAGCAGTACTTC,CASSWLAGVGYEQYF
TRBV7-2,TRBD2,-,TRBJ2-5,TGTGCCAGCAGCTTAGGCGGACTAGCACAAGAGACCCAGTACTTC,CASSLGGLAQETQYF
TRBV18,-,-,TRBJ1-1,TGTGCCAGCTCCCACAAAGAAGGTGGCGGGAAGGCTGAAGCTTTCTTT,CASSHKEGGGKAEAFF
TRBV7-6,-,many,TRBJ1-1,TGTGCCAGCAGCCCGGGGTGGAGGCCGGAAGCTTTCTTT,CASSPGWRPEAFF
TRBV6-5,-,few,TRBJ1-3,TGTGCCAGCAGTCCCCGGGGGATAAGTGGAAACACCATATATTTT,CASSPRGISGNTIYF
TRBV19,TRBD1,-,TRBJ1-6,TGTGCCAGTATTGGGACAGGGAGTTCACCCCTCCACTTT,CASIGTGSSPLHF
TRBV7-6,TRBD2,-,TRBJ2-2,TGTGCCAGCAGCTTAGAGCGCGGGAGGCCTGCCGGGGAGCTGTTTTTT,CASSLERGRPAGELFF
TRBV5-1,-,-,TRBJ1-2,TGCGCCAGCAGCCCGGACACTAATGGCTACACCTTC,CASSPDTNGYTF
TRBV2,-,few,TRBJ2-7,TGTGCCAGCAGGACGACAGGCGTCTCCTACGAGCAGTACTTC,CASRTTGVSYEQYF
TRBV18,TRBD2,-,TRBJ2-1,TGTGCCAGCTCACCGGGACTAGCGGCCTACAATGAGCAGTTCTTC,CASSPGLAAYNEQFF
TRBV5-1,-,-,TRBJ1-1,TGCGCCAGCAGCTTGGAAGCAGGGGCCGTGAACACTGAAGCTTTCTTT,CASSLEAGAVNTEAFF
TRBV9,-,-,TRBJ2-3,TGTGCCAGCAGCGCAAGCCGAGCCGGGAACACAGATACGCAGTATTTT,CASSASRAGNTDTQYF
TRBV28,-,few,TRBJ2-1,TGTGCCAGCAGTTCCCCCGCCGGGACTCCAGTCTTC,CASSSPAGTPVF
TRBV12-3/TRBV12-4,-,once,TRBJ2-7,TGTGCCAGCAGCCTACAGGGCATCTACGAGCAGTACTTC,CASSLQGIYEQYF
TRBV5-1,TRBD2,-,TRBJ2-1,TGCGCCAGCAGCTTGGTGACTAGCGGGAGTCACAATGAGCAGTTCTTC,CASSLVTSGSHNEQFF
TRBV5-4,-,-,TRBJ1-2,TGTGCCAGCAGCCGGACGACGGGAGGATGGAGCTACACCTTC,CASSRTTGGWSYTF
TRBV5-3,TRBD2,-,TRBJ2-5,TGTGCCAGAAGCTTGGAGGATACTAGCGGGGGGAGAGAGACCCAGTACTTC,CARSLEDTSGGRETQYF
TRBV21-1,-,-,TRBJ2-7,TGTGCCAGCAACGGACAGGGGGGAGGCTACGAGCAGTACTTC,CASNGQGGGYEQYF
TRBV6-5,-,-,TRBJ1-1,TGTGCCAGCAGTTACAGTCGAGATATGAACACTGAAGCTTTCTTT,CASSYSRDMNTEAFF
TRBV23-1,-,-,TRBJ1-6,TGCGCCAGCCAGGGAGGGCCCTCACCCCTCCACTTT,CASQGGPSPLHF
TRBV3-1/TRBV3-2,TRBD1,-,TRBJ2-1,TGTGCCAGCAGCCTCAGGACAGGGGGTGCCTACAATGAGCAGTTCTTC,CASSLRTGGAYNEQFF
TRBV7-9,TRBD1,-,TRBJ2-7,TGTGCCAGCAGCACTGGACAGGGCATTGGGTACGACGAGCAGTACTTC,CASSTGQGIGYDEQYF
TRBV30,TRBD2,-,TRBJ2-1,TGTGCCTGGAGTGTACTCTCGCCACTAGCGGGAAATTACAATGAGCAGTTCTTC,CAWSVLSPLAGNYNEQFF